The source of this T cell receptor (beta chain) is a study of blood T cell repertoires in COVID-19. Turning to the study itself: PBMCs, B-cell-depleted T cells, or T cells were the source of the cDNA or gDNA that made up the material.

Source study methods: Amplification with reference gene primers provided the estimates of nucleated cell counts. The assay was immunoSEQ multiplex PCR, and TCRdb's table has in-frame clones only and misses some. V, J and clone size reflect that table, while D and trimming were determined from the DNA. The sample includes 250,000 to 300,000 clones, about 89% of them seen just once. The CDR3 runs 13 residues. Per germline, CDR1 MNHEY and CDR2 SVGAGI. J was trimmed by 2 bases and V by 5 bases; bases with no gene match: 3. The V and J genes are TRBV6-5 and TRBJ2-7; TRBD1 agrees at 7 bases. The TCR comes from a woman in her sixties with acute or convalescent COVID-19. Input material: peripheral blood. Written as DNA, the CDR3 is TGTGCCAGCAGTAAGGGACAGCCCTACGAGCAGTACTTC. It specifies CASSKGQPYEQYF.